What follows are 19 T cell receptor beta chains derived from one specimen sequenced in a study of CD8 T cells in ankylosing spondylitis (dated by TCRdb to between 2016 and 2019). Libraries were prepared through 5' RACE. The reads were generated on an Illumina HiSeq 2500. TCRdb reworked the public reads: Q25 trimming with fastp, MiXCR clone assembly, productive beta chains retained. Each entry is one CDR3 protein sequence, shown with its most common DNA and genes. For this sample there are fewer than 350,000 distinct CDR3 sequences; around 10% appear just once. Clones ranked in the top ten supply roughly 9% of the sample. The sequenced sample consisted of blood, either unsorted or a sorted T cell fraction (not recorded which). Receptors were obtained from a female donor with ankylosing spondylitis or in good health (not recorded which).

This clonotype was seen many times. At one boundary the junction diverges from the germline segment, which might be a read error. The V gene is TRBV5-1, the J gene TRBJ2-7, with TRBD1 matching 8 bases. Per the germline V gene, CDR1 is SGHRS and CDR2 is YFSETQ. This CDR3 has 13 residues. DNA of the CDR3: TGTGCCAGCAGCTTGGACAGGGCCTACGAGCAGTACTTC. Translated: CASSLDRAYEQYF.

The chain carries TRBV29-1 and TRBJ1-1, with D possibly matching TRBD1 (6 bases). The CDR3 contains 13 residues. Germline CDR1 reads SQVTM; CDR2 reads ANQGSEA. V was pared by 6 bases and J by 4 bases, with 15 bases between. The CDR3 loop is CSVQRRGGTEAFF. The CDR3 nucleotides read TGCAGCGTCCAAAGACGAGGGGGCACTGAAGCTTTCTTT.

This clonotype was detected many times. The genes are TRBV20-1 and TRBJ2-3; TRBD2 might be the D (5 bases). Per the germline V gene, CDR1 is DFQATT and CDR2 is SNEGSKA (reference sequence). V lost 1 base, J lost 0 bases, and 11 bases lay in between. The CDR3 has 15 amino acids. For the CDR3, the DNA is TGCAGTGCTAGAGGGGCTAGCTTTAGCACAGATACGCAGTATTTT. Protein: CSARGASFSTDTQYF.

This clonotype was recorded many times. The chain uses TRBV5-1 and TRBJ1-2; no clear D gene. This CDR3 is built from 14 residues. V shed 0 bases and J shed 8 bases, with 14 bases lying between them. The germline V gene encodes CDR1 SGHRS and CDR2 YFSETQ. In nucleotides, the CDR3 is TGCGCCAGCAGCTTGGCCCCGACGGACGGGGGCTACACCTTC. As protein: CASSLAPTDGGYTF.

This clonotype was detected ten times or more. The rearrangement links TRBV20-1 to TRBJ2-7; a weak D match, TRBD2 (5 bases). V dropped 4 bases and J dropped 5 bases, with 12 bases sitting between them. The CDR3 consists of 12 residues. Germline V gives CDR1 DFQATT, CDR2 SNEGSKA (reference sequence). In nucleotides, the CDR3 is TGCAGTGCTATCGTGGGAGTAGACGAGCAGTACTTC. Protein sequence: CSAIVGVDEQYF.

This clonotype showed up many times. The rearrangement links TRBV20-1 to TRBJ1-1; D is possibly TRBD1 (6 bases). Germline V gene data show CDR1 as DFQATT and CDR2 as SNEGSKA (reference sequence). This CDR3 is 14 amino acids long. The V and J ends lost 5 bases and 2 bases respectively, with 15 bases between them. CDR3 region: CSAGPDSSNTEAFF. The CDR3 DNA sequence: TGCAGTGCTGGACCGGACAGCAGTAACACTGAAGCTTTCTTT.

This clonotype was detected many times. The V gene is TRBV28, the J gene TRBJ1-2, with D perhaps matching TRBD1 (6 bases). The V gene's germline CDR1 is MDHEN and CDR2 SYDVKM. V lost 8 bases, J lost 8 bases, and 15 bases lay in between. The CDR3 runs 12 residues. As DNA, the CDR3 is TGTGCCAGCGTTGACAGGACTATAGGCTACACCTTC. It yields the protein CASVDRTIGYTF.

This sequence joins TRBV6-1 and TRBJ1-1; 9 nucleotides match TRBD1. CDR3 length equals 15 residues. The V segment lost 7 bases and the J segment 2 bases; nucleotides outside the gene matches: 8. Germline V gene sequence: CDR1 MNHNS, CDR2 SASEGT. CDR3 sequence: CASNAGTGRNTEAFF. The CDR3 bases are TGTGCCAGCAACGCCGGGACAGGGAGAAACACTGAAGCTTTCTTT.

The V gene is TRBV28, the J gene TRBJ1-1, with unresolved D. Trimming stripped 2 bases from V and 10 bases from J, with 5 bases between. The CDR3 covers 10 residues. Germline V lookup: CDR1 MDHEN, CDR2 SYDVKM. The CDR3 spells CASSLGVAFF. The CDR3 DNA is TGTGCCAGCAGTTTAGGAGTAGCTTTCTTT. The full variable domain, completed using reference TRBV28 and TRBJ1-1, is DVKVTQSSRYLVKRTGEKVFLECVQDMDHENMFWYRQDPGLGLRLIYFSYDVKMKEKGDIPEGYSVSREKKERFSLILESASTNQTSMYLCASSLGVAFFGQGTRLTVV.

The rearrangement links TRBV7-9 to TRBJ1-5; D is unclear. CDR3 size: 14 residues. Germline-derived CDR1 and CDR2 are SEHNR and FQNEAQ (reference sequence). V gave up 4 bases and J gave up 1 base, with 8 bases separating them. The CDR3 region is CASSSVGSNQPQHF. CDR3 nucleotides: TGTGCCAGCAGCTCAGTTGGGAGCAATCAGCCCCAGCATTTT.

This clonotype was observed at least ten times. The CDR3 region is CASSLATNTEAFF. CDR3 in DNA: TGCGCCAGCAGCTTGGCCACGAACACTGAAGCTTTCTTT. The chain carries TRBV5-1 and TRBJ1-1; D gene unclear. V lost 0 bases, J lost 1 base, and 4 bases lay in between. Germline V gives CDR1 SGHRS, CDR2 YFSETQ. The CDR3 consists of 13 residues.

The table lists this clonotype with many counts. The CDR3 region is CASSSTGAGINQPQHF. The CDR3 nucleotides are TGTGCCAGCAGCTCAACGGGGGCAGGGATCAATCAGCCCCAGCATTTT. The chain carries TRBV7-9 and TRBJ1-5; maybe TRBD1 (6 bases). Germline V lookup: CDR1 SEHNR, CDR2 FQNEAQ (reference sequence). Trimming stripped 4 bases from V and 3 bases from J, with 16 bases between. The CDR3 contains 16 residues.

This clonotype was detected ten times or more. The chain is built from TRBV12-3 or TRBV12-4 and TRBJ1-2; the D gene is possibly TRBD1 (6 bases). The length of the CDR3 is 14 residues. Trimming removed 5 bases at V and 4 bases at J, with 14 bases between. The DNA for the CDR3 is TGTGCCAGCAGTGGTTTAGGGGGGGCCTATGGCTACACCTTC. It is translated as CASSGLGGAYGYTF.

This clonotype was counted many times. DNA for the CDR3: TGTGCCAGCAGCTTATGGGGGCAGGACTATGGCTACACCTTC. This sequence encodes CASSLWGQDYGYTF. The V and J genes are TRBV7-2 and TRBJ1-2, with a weak D call TRBD1 (6 bases). CDR1 and CDR2 (germline): SGHTA, FQGNSA. This CDR3 comprises 14 residues. Trimming stripped 2 bases from V and 3 bases from J, with 10 bases between.

There are a few counts of this clonotype. The rearrangement uses TRBV6-2 or TRBV6-3 and TRBJ2-5, with 9 bases identical to TRBD1. CDR3 length: 15 residues. The ends lost 5 bases at V and 5 bases at J; junction bases unmatched: 9. The germline V gene encodes CDR1 MNHEY and CDR2 SVGEGT. The CDR3 region is CASSDTGTGRETQYF. As DNA, the CDR3 is TGTGCCAGCAGTGACACCGGGACAGGGCGGGAGACCCAGTACTTC.

This clonotype was observed many times. As DNA, the CDR3 is TGTGCCAGCACCCCCGACAGGAGGGTTACCTCTGGGGCCAACGTCCTGACTTTC. Amino acid sequence: CASTPDRRVTSGANVLTF. The chain recombines TRBV6-1 with TRBJ2-6; D possibly uses TRBD1 or TRBD2 (6 bases each). Germline V gene data show CDR1 as MNHNS and CDR2 as SASEGT. The V end was cut by 7 bases, the J end by 0 bases, with 19 bases between. The CDR3 sequence is 18 residues long.

This clonotype appeared a few times. V gene TRBV5-1 combines with J gene TRBJ2-2, with 12 bases matching TRBD2. The CDR3 is made up of 17 amino acids. J was trimmed by 4 bases and V by 4 bases; bases with no gene match: 8. Germline CDR1 SGHRS, CDR2 YFSETQ. The CDR3 spells CASSPDGLAGTTGELFF. The CDR3 DNA reads as TGCGCCAGCAGCCCCGATGGACTAGCGGGGACCACCGGGGAGCTGTTTTTT.

This clonotype was observed at least ten times. V usage is TRBV5-1 and J usage is TRBJ1-1; 8 positions agree with TRBD1. Germline CDR1 reads SGHRS; CDR2 reads YFSETQ. The CDR3 spans 14 residues. V was clipped by 4 bases and J by 7 bases; unmatched bases: 9. CDR3 region: CASSPGTGFFEAFF. The CDR3 nucleotides read TGCGCCAGCAGCCCGGGGACAGGCTTTTTTGAAGCTTTCTTT.

In its sample, this clonotype was seen a few times. This chain links TRBV5-1 with TRBJ2-2, with 9 bases lining up with TRBD1. The CDR3 totals 15 residues. Trimming removed 4 bases from V and 4 bases from J; junction bases left unmatched: 5. Germline V CDR1 and CDR2: SGHRS, YFSETQ. The DNA of the CDR3 is TGCGCCAGCAGCCACTCGACAGGGGGCACCGGGGAGCTGTTTTTT. Translation gives CASSHSTGGTGELFF. The entire variable domain, with the rest obtained from reference TRBV5-1 and TRBJ2-2, is as follows: KAGVTQTPRYLIKTRGQQVTLSCSPISGHRSVSWYQQTPGQGLQFLFEYFSETQRNKGNFPGRFSGRQFSNSRSEMNVSTLELGDSALYLCASSHSTGGTGELFFGEGSRLTVL.